These 19 T cell receptor beta chains were sequenced from one sample in a study of CD4 T cells in relation to SARS-CoV-2 and coronaviruses. The assay was immunoSEQ multiplex PCR, and TCRdb's table has in-frame clones only and misses some. The repertoire includes 23,000 or so clones, about 75% of them detected once, and over 10% sits in the top ten. Unexposed donor CD4+ T cells date from about 2011-2019, before the COVID-19 pandemic. After about ten days of culture, CD4+ T cells were isolated. These TCRs are of unknown antigen specificity. Source material: CD4+ T cells from PBMCs, cultured in vitro. The receptors here all came from a human donor in good health.

The chain recombines TRBV6-5 with TRBJ2-7; 8 bases are shared with TRBD2. The germline CDR1 and CDR2 sequences are MNHEY and SVGAGI. This CDR3 comprises 15 residues. V gave up 3 bases and J gave up 1 base; unmatched junction bases: 5. The CDR3: CASSYQAGESYEQYF. The DNA of the CDR3 is TGTGCCAGCAGTTATCAAGCGGGAGAGTCCTACGAGCAGTACTTC.

The CDR3 nucleotides are TGTGCCAGCAGTGAAGCGCTACAGGGAGGGGGCTATGGCTACACCTTC. Protein: CASSEALQGGGYGYTF. The chain couples TRBV6-1 to TRBJ1-2, with TRBD1 as a possible D gene (6 bases). CDR1 MNHNS and CDR2 SASEGT come from the germline V gene. The CDR3 length is 16 residues. The V end lost 0 bases, the J end lost 4 bases, and 15 bases lay between the germline ends.

V is TRBV9 and J is TRBJ2-3; D is undetermined. V was trimmed by 0 bases and J by 3 bases, leaving 11 bases between them. Germline values: CDR1 SGDLS, CDR2 YYNGEE. This CDR3 spans 15 amino acids. The CDR3 is CASSVGLTSTDTQYF. The CDR3 DNA reads as TGTGCCAGCAGCGTAGGTTTGACTTCAACAGATACGCAGTATTTT.

The V and J genes are TRBV9 and TRBJ1-3; D call uncertain. V lost 0 bases to trimming and J lost 0 bases, with 7 bases between them. The CDR3 spans 15 residues. Germline CDR1 reads SGDLS; CDR2 reads YYNGEE. The CDR3 DNA is TGTGCCAGCAGCGTAGCTGCCTTCTCTGGAAACACCATATATTTT. Amino acids: CASSVAAFSGNTIYF.

The V call is TRBV6-4, the J call TRBJ2-1, with 13 bases identical to TRBD2. CDR1 is MRHNA, CDR2 SNTAGT, per germline. The CDR3 consists of 15 residues. The ends lost 5 bases at V and 8 bases at J; junction bases unmatched: 6. The DNA for the CDR3 is TGTGCCAGCAGTAATGGACTAGCGGGAGTGGATGAGCAGTTCTTC. Translated: CASSNGLAGVDEQFF.

V is TRBV15 and J is TRBJ2-3; D gene ambiguous. The CDR3 spans 15 residues. V shed 5 bases and J shed 4 bases, with 16 bases lying between them. Germline V CDR1 and CDR2: LNHNV, YYDKDF (reference sequence). The CDR3 DNA reads as TGTGCCACCAGCCAGTCCAGCGATGGGGCAGATACGCAGTATTTT. As protein: CATSQSSDGADTQYF.

V and J are TRBV29-1 and TRBJ1-4; 8 bases fit TRBD1. This CDR3 is built from 14 residues. The germline CDR1 and CDR2 sequences are SQVTM and ANQGSEA. V shed 6 bases and J 6 bases; nucleotides not matched to a gene: 9. Here the CDR3 reads CSVATGALYEKLFF. The DNA for the CDR3 is TGCAGCGTCGCGACAGGGGCATTGTATGAAAAACTGTTTTTT.

The rearrangement links TRBV7-9 to TRBJ2-7; TRBD1 aligns across 9 bases. Germline-derived CDR1 and CDR2 are SEHNR and FQNEAQ (reference sequence). V shed 7 bases, J shed 5 bases, and the junction held 15 bases outside the gene matches. The CDR3 covers 16 residues. The CDR3: CASNLYVGQGIHEQYF. Here the CDR3 DNA reads TGTGCCAGCAACCTTTACGTCGGACAGGGGATCCACGAGCAGTACTTC.

This clone was observed once. The genes are TRBV2 and TRBJ1-2; the match to TRBD1 covers 10 bases. The CDR3 is 14 amino acids. Germline CDR1 and CDR2: SNHLY and FYNNEI. The V segment lost 5 bases and the J segment 2 bases; nucleotides outside the gene matches: 2. CDR3 in amino acids: CASSLDRGNYGYTF. In nucleotides, the CDR3 is TGTGCCAGCAGTTTGGACAGGGGGAACTATGGCTACACCTTC.

The J gene is TRBJ2-1, the V gene TRBV4-1; 7 nucleotides line up with TRBD2. Germline trimming cut 4 bases from V and 6 bases from J; bases unmatched to any gene: 9. The CDR3 loop spans 15 amino acids. Germline CDR1 and CDR2: MGHRA and YSYEKL. The CDR3 protein is CASSPPLGTTNEQFF. CDR3 nucleotide sequence: TGCGCCAGCAGCCCCCCCTTGGGGACTACCAATGAGCAGTTCTTC.

The rearrangement uses TRBV9 and TRBJ1-4, with 7 bases matching TRBD1. This CDR3 comprises 15 residues. Germline CDR1 and CDR2: SGDLS and YYNGEE. The junction had 8 bases not matched to a gene; V was cut back by 4 bases and J by 5 bases. The CDR3 reads CASSSVGTVNEKLFF. The CDR3 DNA reads TGTGCCAGCAGCTCCGTCGGGACAGTGAATGAAAAACTGTTTTTT. The full variable domain, its missing parts supplied by reference TRBV9 and TRBJ1-4, is DSGVTQTPKHLITATGQRVTLRCSPRSGDLSVYWYQQSLDQGLQFLIQYYNGEERAKGNILERFSAQQFPDLHSELNLSSLELGDSALYFCASSSVGTVNEKLFFGSGTQLSVL.

The gene calls are TRBV12-2 and TRBJ1-2. TRBV12-2 is a pseudogene locus. This CDR3 has 16 residues. DNA for the CDR3: TGTGCAAGTCCAACCGGCGGGGGGCGCGGAGTCTTTGGCTACACCTTC. Amino acid sequence: CASPTGGGRGVFGYTF.

The CDR3: CASSYSKGRAGYTF. The CDR3 nucleotides are TGTGCCAGCAGTTACTCGAAGGGCAGGGCTGGCTACACCTTC. The V call is TRBV6-6, the J call TRBJ1-2; D perhaps matches TRBD1 (5 bases). Per germline, CDR1 MNHNY and CDR2 SVGAGI (reference sequence). V gave up 0 bases and J gave up 7 bases, with 12 bases separating them. The length of the CDR3 is 14 residues.

This chain uses TRBV5-6 with TRBJ1-2; D gene uncertain. The germline gives CDR1 SGHDT, CDR2 YYEEEE. V lost 0 bases to trimming and J lost 8 bases, with 11 bases between them. This CDR3 contains 13 residues. In DNA, the CDR3 is TGTGCCAGCAGCTTGGGCGGACGTGACGGCTACACCTTC. Residues: CASSLGGRDGYTF.

This sequence joins TRBV7-8 and TRBJ1-5; unclear D gene. This CDR3 spans 16 amino acids. Germline loops: CDR1 SGHVS, CDR2 FQNEAQ. Between the trimmed V and J ends, which lost 5 bases and 2 bases, there was a span of 16 bases. The CDR3 nucleotides are TGTGCCAGCAGCCCCTTTCTGGGGAATGGCAATCAGCCCCAGCATTTT. As protein: CASSPFLGNGNQPQHF.

The rearrangement uses TRBV28 and TRBJ2-4; D is ambiguous. The CDR3 contains 11 residues. V was pared by 5 bases and J by 7 bases, with 6 bases between. The germline V gene encodes CDR1 MDHEN and CDR2 SYDVKM. The CDR3 DNA reads as TGTGCCAGCAGTCAGATTAACATTCAGTACTTC. It codes for CASSQINIQYF.

This chain joins TRBV12-5 and TRBJ2-7; tentative D call: TRBD2 (7 bases). CDR1 is LGHNT, CDR2 FRNRAP, per germline. This CDR3 comprises 16 residues. V was trimmed by 5 bases and J by 1 base, leaving 18 bases between them. Here the CDR3 reads CASGEPRGRDSYEQYF. The CDR3 DNA sequence: TGTGCTAGTGGTGAACCGAGGGGGAGGGATTCCTACGAGCAGTACTTC.

The chain carries TRBV5-1 and TRBJ2-7, with TRBD2 matching over 8 bases. The CDR3 totals 15 residues. Germline CDR1 reads SGHRS; CDR2 reads YFSETQ. The V segment lost 2 bases and the J segment 6 bases; nucleotides outside the gene matches: 10. CDR3 in DNA: TGCGCCAGCAGCTTAGTAACGGGAGGGAAAAGCGAGCAGTACTTC. It translates to CASSLVTGGKSEQYF.

The rearrangement uses TRBV28 and TRBJ1-3; 7 bases line up with TRBD1. The CDR3 contains 14 residues. Germline assignment: CDR1 MDHEN and CDR2 SYDVKM. V gave up 3 bases and J gave up 9 bases; unmatched junction bases: 8. DNA for the CDR3: TGTGCCAGCAGTTTCCCCGACAGGGTGGCCACCATATATTTT. Translated: CASSFPDRVATIYF. Combining the CDR3 with reference TRBV28 and TRBJ1-3 gives the whole variable domain DVKVTQSSRYLVKRTGEKVFLECVQDMDHENMFWYRQDPGLGLRLIYFSYDVKMKEKGDIPEGYSVSREKKERFSLILESASTNQTSMYLCASSFPDRVATIYFGEGSWLTVV.